The table lists the clone carrying this T cell receptor beta chain with many counts. The antigen is unknown. What was amplified from RNA transcripts were TCR beta CDR3 regions. The HTBI primer set was used in a first-round RT-PCR of the TCR CDR3. TCRdb fed the multiplex PCR reads into MiXCR, producing one record per CDR3 protein. The table records 410,000 or so distinct CDR3 sequences, roughly 14% of them present only once. It was less than 13 ml of fresh peripheral blood that supplied the PBMCs. The data were obtained in a study of T cells in Graves' hyperthyroidism and ophthalmopathy. General observations from the study: Stable hyperthyroidism was told apart from ophthalmopathy by a model built on 13 V-J features.

Trimming at V came to 1 base and at J to 4 bases, leaving 12 bases not matched to a gene. Germline lookup yields CDR1 LGHDT and CDR2 YNNKEL (reference sequence). The CDR3 length is 17 residues. This TCR derives from a man aged 18 to 30 with Graves' ophthalmopathy. The V call is TRBV3-1, the J call TRBJ2-7; 8 bases fit TRBD1. Sequencing was carried out using blood. CDR3 coding DNA: TGTGCCAGCAGCCAAGGTGACAGGGGCCTACTTTCGTACGAGCAGTACTTC. This gives the protein CASSQGDRGLLSYEQYF.